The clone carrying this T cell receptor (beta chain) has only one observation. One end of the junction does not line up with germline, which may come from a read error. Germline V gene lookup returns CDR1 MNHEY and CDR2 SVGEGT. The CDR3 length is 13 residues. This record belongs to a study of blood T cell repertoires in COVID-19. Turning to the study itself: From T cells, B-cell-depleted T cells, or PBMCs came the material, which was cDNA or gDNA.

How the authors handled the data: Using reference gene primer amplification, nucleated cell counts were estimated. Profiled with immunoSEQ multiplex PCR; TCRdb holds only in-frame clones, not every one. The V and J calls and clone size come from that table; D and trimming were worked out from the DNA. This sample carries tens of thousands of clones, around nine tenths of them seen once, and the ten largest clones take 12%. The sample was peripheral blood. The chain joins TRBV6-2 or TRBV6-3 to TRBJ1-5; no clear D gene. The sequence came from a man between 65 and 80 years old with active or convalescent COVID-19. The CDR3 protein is CASSPGGNQPQHF. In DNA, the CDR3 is TGTGCTAGCAGCCCAGGAGGCAATCAGCCCCAGCATTTT.